The source of this T cell receptor (beta chain) is a study of cytomegalovirus exposure and HLA in healthy donors (dated by TCRdb to 2016 to 2017). Turning to the overall study: An earlier analysis of several hundred of the donors reported around 280 Gb of sequence data and approximately 120 million unique TCR beta sequences obtained from approximately 180 million T cells. An early release covering about 600 HLA-typed donors comprised about 310 gigabases of sequencing data and around 80 million unique TCR sequences. Of the roughly 400 genotyped donors, roughly 85% fell in the genetic ancestry cluster associated with self-reported Caucasian donors. The study was designed to test whether signatures of past pathogen exposure could be identified by cataloging public T cell receptors. The T cell repertoires of 666 subjects were profiled by immunosequencing and related to cytomegalovirus serostatus. Besides the first cohort of roughly 660 subjects, a separate validation cohort made up of 120 or so different subjects was used. To predict cytomegalovirus infection status, the study brought together high-throughput TCR immunosequencing, statistical association of individual TCRs with disease status, and machine learning. A later analysis re-analyzed previously published TCR beta repertoires from 500 to 700 donors and added high-resolution HLA genotyping to study TCR occurrence patterns. The later analysis used no new phenotypic data to find candidate immune exposures, relying instead on TCR beta sequences and their occurrence across donors. To decide whether each TCR beta V gene segment behaved as functional or pseudogenic, an earlier analysis of fewer than 750 of the donors relied on high-throughput TCR beta sequencing. Donor age, sex, ethnicity and CMV serostatus were collected together with the repertoire data. Genome-wide SNP genotypes for about 60% of the roughly 670 donors were used in a later genetic analysis, which treated that subset as a discovery cohort. All discovery cohort repertoires had been generated using a single sequencing platform. Class I and class II HLA loci were covered by the typing at four-digit resolution. Typing coverage varied by locus: roughly 629-630 donors for A, B, C, DRB1 and DQB1; 522 for DQA1; more than 600 for DPA1; approximately 450 for DPB1. About 5 DR-DQ haplotypes were handled as single units for association and clustering, since linkage in the cohort was strong. Among 300 to 500 genotyped donors of the cohort, an average of approximately 200,000 unique TCR beta nucleotide sequences was sequenced per donor, of which about 18% were non-productive. Overall study results and their limits: Because HLA typing was unavailable for some donors at each locus, only the typed subset was used in association tests. The presence/absence analyses assumed that sequencing depth was roughly uniform across donors, and that assumption may not be true. According to a later analysis, TCR association rates differed among HLA loci, with DRB1 alleles showing the most associated TCRs and HLA-C alleles showing the fewest. An earlier analysis of 587 of the donors showed that most TCR beta V segments appeared in productive rearrangements either about 87% or about 30% of the time, which broadly matched IMGT annotations. In a later analysis, most CMV-associated TCR beta chains were found to appear HLA-restricted, with HLA associations seemingly driven largely by CMV exposure. A cluster of highly shared sequence variants was judged likely to be a technical artifact of the sequencing pipeline. Some 16 rarely observed V segments, including chromosome 9 orphons, were excluded from the earlier analysis of approximately 600 of the donors because counts were too low. For the cohort, immune exposure information was limited to CMV serostatus. Linkage disequilibrium might explain the correlated functional status among segregating V segments, but an unknown experimental factor could not be excluded. The classifier was reported to diagnose cytomegalovirus status with high specificity and sensitivity in both the original cohort and the validation cohort. When HLA alleles, especially DR and DQ, strongly co-occurred, attributing TCR associations to individual alleles was difficult. It was suggested by the authors that the approach could potentially be generalized to other disease states and immunological phenotypes. Specific HLA alleles were associated with 15,000 to 20,000 TCR beta sequences at a false discovery rate of 0.05 in a later analysis. The study gave a list of 150 to 200 TCR beta chains associated with cytomegalovirus. A further reported finding was that TCR beta sequences accurately predicted the HLA-A and HLA-B alleles for most subjects in the first cohort. V-gene and J-gene trimming of TCR beta chains was associated with a missense DCLRE1C variant in a later genetic analysis, and the association was replicated in an independent cohort. Compared with the roughly 670-donor mean, donors in an Asian-associated ancestry cluster had fewer N-insertions in productive TCRs, according to a later genetic analysis. In a later analysis, HLA-associated TCR beta chains were found to be more clonally expanded and to have lower generation probabilities than equally common non-associated chains. Several of the top co-occurrence clusters appeared to be linked to parvovirus B19, influenza, CMV and Epstein-Barr virus, according to a later analysis. While some public TCRs were present in many individuals, most TCR sequences turned up only very rarely across donors. The 87-base-pair reads could not distinguish some IMGT-functional V segments, including TRBV6-2 and TRBV6-3, so those segments were excluded. A few of the identified cytomegalovirus-associated TCR beta chains were confirmed in vitro to be specific for cytomegalovirus antigens. This cohort had only TCR beta chains sequenced, and the lack of alpha or paired-chain data limited which features could be detected.

As to this clone: Its antigen remains undetermined. Base quality data are lacking; no much larger clone is found one base away.

The cohort was made up of 500 to 850 healthy bone marrow donors. At the time of sampling, every cohort member was nominally healthy, though immune exposures that went unrecorded were likely present. The donor was CMV seronegative and was included in the group of several hundred seronegative cohort members. A peripheral blood sample was collected from each donor, and TCR beta sequencing was performed on peripheral blood mononuclear cells. The Qiagen DNeasy Blood Extraction Kit was used to extract genomic DNA from the blood cell samples. Taken from the germline V gene, the CDR1 and CDR2 loops are ENHRY and SYGVKD. The CDR3 spans 13 residues, from the cysteine through the phenylalanine. Kept here is only the CDR3 DNA, which spans 39 bases and is read in frame from base 1. Germline trimming: 2 bases from V, 6 bases from J; junction bases outside gene matches: 3. The library was built by means of the immunoSEQ multiplex PCR assay. For the multiplex PCR, a mixture combining 60 forward primers for TCR Vbeta segments and 13 reverse primers for TCR Jbeta segments was used. Amplification of the CDR3 region of rearranged TCR beta genes was performed with a multiplex PCR assay on genomic DNA. The amplified TCR beta libraries were sequenced on the Illumina HiSeq System as 87-base-pair reads. Regarding the original processing steps: Across the 600 to 700 repertoires, a later analysis counted some 81 million unique TCR beta chains, 9.5 million to 13 million of which were shared by at least two donors. A nearest-neighbor algorithm error-corrected the raw reads and collapsed the reads into unique sequences, merging closely related sequences to remove PCR and sequencing errors. To assign V, D and J gene segments, CDR3 sequences were aligned to IMGT reference sequences. For a sequence to be retained, at least a six-nucleotide match to both a V gene segment and a J gene segment was required. A rearrangement counted as productive if the CDR3 had no stop codons and remained in frame with V and J, and every other rearrangement counted as non-productive. Following IMGT convention, CDR3 was defined as the stretch from the second conserved V-encoded cysteine up to the conserved J-encoded phenylalanine. In an earlier analysis of just under 600 of the donors, sequences lacking an unambiguous match to a single V gene segment were excluded. In an earlier analysis of 450 to 750 of the donors, a V segment was called functional when productive rearrangements were above 56.7%, and segregating when the standard deviation between donors exceeded 5%. To diagnose cytomegalovirus status from the catalog of TCR beta chain sequences, a statistical classification framework was built. V and J gene assignment, in a later analysis, came from comparing TCR nucleotide sequences with IMGT/GENE-DB human TR gene sequences. In a later analysis, CDR3 sequences and most-parsimonious VDJ recombination scenarios were assigned using the TCRdist pipeline. A later analysis defined each TCR beta chain by its CDR3 amino acid sequence plus V-gene family, and excluded reads lacking a unique V-gene family. A later analysis removed 592 highly shared, low-generation-probability nucleotide sequences to deal with suspected cross-contamination and a sequencing artifact. A later analysis calculated a clonal expansion index for each public chain from normalized within-repertoire ranks of inferred template counts. A later analysis computed generation probabilities with a VDJ recombination model fitted to out-of-frame rearrangements, and checked the results against IGoR. A later analysis scored TCR-TCR, TCR-HLA and TCR-CMV co-occurrence with hypergeometric tests, applying a repertoire-size bias correction to TCR pairs. In a later analysis, false discovery rates were estimated by permuting HLA or CMV assignments 20 times. A later analysis grouped co-occurring TCRs with DBSCAN, adding TCRdist sequence similarity when clustering within HLA-allele-positive subsets. For co-occurrence clustering, repertoires with fewer than 30,000 or more than 120,000 public chains were excluded, along with five repertoires with anomalous nucleotide sharing. TCRdb retrieved this table from immuneACCESS and kept in-frame rearrangements only. Not all clones are present; in checked studies, unresolved V genes account for under half, and no reason is known for the remainder. The V and J calls and clone size are taken from that table; D and trimming were inferred from the DNA. Within this sample are about 130,000 clones, with roughly 79% of them counted one time only. About 2.5% of the sample belongs to the ten largest clones.

The sequence is built from TRBV10-3 and TRBJ2-7; the central 8 bases match TRBD1. The receptor comes from a boy aged 2 to 10 in good health and CMV-seronegative. Sequencing was done on a sample of PBMCs. In nucleotide form, the sequence is TGTGCCATCAGTGAGCCGGACAGGGCCGAGCAGTACTTC. Translated, it gives CAISEPDRAEQYF.